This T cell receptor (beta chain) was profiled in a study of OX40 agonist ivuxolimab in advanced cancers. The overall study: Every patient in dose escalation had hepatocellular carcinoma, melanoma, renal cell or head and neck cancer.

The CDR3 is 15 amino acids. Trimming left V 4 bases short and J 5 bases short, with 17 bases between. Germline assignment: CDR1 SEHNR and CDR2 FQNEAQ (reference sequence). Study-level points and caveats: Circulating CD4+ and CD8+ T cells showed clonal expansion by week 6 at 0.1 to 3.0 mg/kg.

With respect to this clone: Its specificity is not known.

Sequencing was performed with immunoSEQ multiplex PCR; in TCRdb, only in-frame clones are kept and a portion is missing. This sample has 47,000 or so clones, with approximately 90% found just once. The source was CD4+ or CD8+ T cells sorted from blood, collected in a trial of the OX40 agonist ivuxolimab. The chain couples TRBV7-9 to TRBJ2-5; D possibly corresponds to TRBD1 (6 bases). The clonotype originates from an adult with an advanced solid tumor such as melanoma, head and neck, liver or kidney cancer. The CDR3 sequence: CASSSRQVAGETQYF. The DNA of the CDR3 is TGTGCCAGCAGCTCGAGACAGGTTGCAGGGGAGACCCAGTACTTC.